This is a list of T cell receptor beta chains from one sample in a study of shared clonotypes between healthy human individuals. The data were produced by immunoSEQ multiplex PCR, yet TCRdb's version contains in-frame clones alone and is incomplete. The sample lists tens of thousands of clones, about 64% occurring once. The specimen sequenced was memory CD8+ T cells sorted from blood. These receptor sequences come from a man aged 25 to 40 in good health. Both conserved end residues are part of each CDR3. The D gene is left open where the match is weak. Size values are once, few and many counts, or a class for expanded clones, and some rows have none.

clone_size d_call j_call v_call cdr3_nt cdr3_aa
NA TRBD1 TRBJ2-7 TRBV6-4 TGTGCCAGCAGCCCGACAGGGAGCCCCTACGAGCAGTACTTC CASSPTGSPYEQYF
NA TRBD2 TRBJ2-7 TRBV5-6 TGTGCCAGCAGCTGGGGCGGGCGGGAGTCGGGCGAGCAGTACTTC CASSWGGRESGEQYF
NA NA TRBJ2-3 TRBV12-5 TGTGCTAGTAACTCCGGGAGAGCAGATACGCAGTATTTT CASNSGRADTQYF
NA NA TRBJ1-1 TRBV29-1 TGCAGCGTTGCTCCAGGGAACACTGAAGCTTTCTTT CSVAPGNTEAFF
NA TRBD2 TRBJ2-1 TRBV29-1 TGCAGCGTGTCCGGGACTAGGCTTCCCAATGAGCAGTTCTTC CSVSGTRLPNEQFF
once NA TRBJ2-1 TRBV9 TGTGCCAGCAGCGATCAAGGGGGCTCCTACAATGAGCAGTTCTTC CASSDQGGSYNEQFF
NA TRBD1 TRBJ1-5 TRBV7-4 TGTGCCAGCACTAGGACAGGGGGGCATCAGCCCCAGCATTTT CASTRTGGHQPQHF
NA TRBD2 TRBJ2-1 TRBV9 TGTGCCAGCAGCGTAGCGGGAGGCCACTCCTACAATGAGCAGTTCTTC CASSVAGGHSYNEQFF
few NA TRBJ2-7 TRBV28 TGTGCCAGCAGCACCGGAGGGGGGTTCAACGAGCAGTACTTC CASSTGGGFNEQYF
NA NA TRBJ1-5 TRBV7-3 TGTGCCAGCAGCTTCCGACCGGTGGGGCTGGCAGGTAGCAATCAGCCCCAGCATTTT CASSFRPVGLAGSNQPQHF
few TRBD1 TRBJ1-5 TRBV2 TGTGCCAGCAGTCCGGACAGGGCGGGCAATCAGCCCCAGCATTTT CASSPDRAGNQPQHF
NA TRBD1 TRBJ1-2 TRBV13 TGTGCCAGCAGCCGGATAACAGGGGATAACTATGGCTACACCTTC CASSRITGDNYGYTF
NA NA TRBJ2-7 TRBV10-2 TGCGCCAGCAGTGTGGTCAGATCCTACGAGCAGTACTTC CASSVVRSYEQYF
NA NA TRBJ1-1 TRBV1 TGCACCAGCAGCCAGTTTCCGGGACAGCCGAACACTGAAGCTTTCTTT CTSSQFPGQPNTEAFF
NA NA TRBJ2-3 TRBV28 TGTGCCAGCAGTTTTCCCCCAGGAGGTTTTATAGATACGCAGTATTTT CASSFPPGGFIDTQYF
once NA TRBJ2-3 TRBV27 TGTGCCAGCCAACAGGGGAGGGTTGTTGGCACAGATACGCAGTATTTT CASQQGRVVGTDTQYF
few NA TRBJ2-3 TRBV21-1 TGTGCCAGCTGGGCGAGGGGACAGGGCCCAGATACGCAGTATTTT CASWARGQGPDTQYF
few TRBD1 TRBJ2-5 TRBV9 TGTGCCAGCAGCGCTCCGGGACAGCGTCAAGAGACCCAGTACTTC CASSAPGQRQETQYF
NA TRBD1 TRBJ1-4 TRBV5-5 TGTGCCAGCAGCCGCGCCATAGGGGGCGTTGCTGAAAAACTGTTTTTT CASSRAIGGVAEKLFF
NA TRBD1 TRBJ2-2 TRBV6-6 TGTGCCAGCATCTCCTGGGACAGGGATCCCGGGGAGCTGTTTTTT CASISWDRDPGELFF
NA NA TRBJ2-7 TRBV30 TGTGCCTGGAGTGGTCGGAGCGAGCAGTACTTC CAWSGRSEQYF
NA TRBD2 TRBJ2-1 TRBV2 TGTGCCAGCAGTGACGACATCTTAGCGGGAGGGCCTATCAATGAGCAGTTCTTC CASSDDILAGGPINEQFF
NA NA TRBJ2-6 TRBV2 TGTGCCAGCAGTGAAACGGCCCTTCGCGGGGCCAACGTCCTGACTTTC CASSETALRGANVLTF
NA TRBD2 TRBJ2-3 TRBV28 TGTGCCAGCAGTCCACTAGCGGGAGTGTCAGGTGATACGCAGTATTTT CASSPLAGVSGDTQYF
NA NA TRBJ2-3 TRBV15 TGTGCCACCAGCAGAGTAGGGACTGCAGATACGCAGTATTTT CATSRVGTADTQYF
few TRBD2 TRBJ2-3 TRBV14 TGTGCCAGCAGCCTCCGGGAGGACACAGATACGCAGTATTTT CASSLREDTDTQYF
NA NA TRBJ1-4 TRBV7-9 TGTGCCAGCAGCTGGGTGATGGGAGCAACTAATGAAAAACTGTTTTTT CASSWVMGATNEKLFF
many TRBD1 TRBJ2-1 TRBV28 TGTGCCAGCAGAGACAGGACAGGGCTAATTGATGAGCAGTTCTTC CASRDRTGLIDEQFF
NA TRBD1 TRBJ2-7 TRBV9 TGTGCCAGCAGCGTAGTCGGACAGGGAGTCGAGCAGTACTTC CASSVVGQGVEQYF
few TRBD2 TRBJ2-7 TRBV9 TGTGCCAGCAGCGTAGTTCCTAGCGGGCCACCCTACGAGCAGTACTTC CASSVVPSGPPYEQYF
few NA TRBJ2-1 TRBV4-1 TGCGCCAGCAGCCAAGATTCCTCACTCAATGAGCAGTTCTTC CASSQDSSLNEQFF
NA NA TRBJ1-5 TRBV6-4 TGTGCCAGCAGTGAAAGTGAAGGGAATCAGCCCCAGCATTTT CASSESEGNQPQHF
few NA TRBJ2-7 TRBV20-1 TGCAGTGCGCCGACAGTCTACGAGCAGTACTTC CSAPTVYEQYF
NA NA TRBJ1-1 TRBV11-2 TGTGCCAGCAGCTTAAGGGGGAGGAACACTGAAGCTTTCTTT CASSLRGRNTEAFF
NA NA TRBJ2-7 TRBV5-6 TGTGCCAGCAGCTTGAGCACAGTGGCCTACGAGCAGTACTTC CASSLSTVAYEQYF
NA NA TRBJ2-7 TRBV7-9 TGTGCCAGCAGCCTCGGACAGCTCAACGAGCAGTACTTC CASSLGQLNEQYF
NA TRBD2 TRBJ2-3 TRBV5-4 TGTGCCAGCAGCTTGGCCGGACTAGCGGGAGGGGGCACAGATACGCAGTATTTT CASSLAGLAGGGTDTQYF
NA TRBD2 TRBJ2-1 TRBV6-4 TGTGCCAGCAGCCTAGCGGGAGGGCTTGGTGAGCAGTTCTTC CASSLAGGLGEQFF
many NA TRBJ2-2 TRBV6-4 TGTGCCAGCAGTGACGGGAGCACCGGGGAGCTGTTTTTT CASSDGSTGELFF
NA NA TRBJ2-7 TRBV21-1 TGTGCCAGCAGCAGAGGGACCGGGACTAGCGGGAGGGTTTCCTCCTCCTACGAGCAGTACTTC CASSRGTGTSGRVSSSYEQYF